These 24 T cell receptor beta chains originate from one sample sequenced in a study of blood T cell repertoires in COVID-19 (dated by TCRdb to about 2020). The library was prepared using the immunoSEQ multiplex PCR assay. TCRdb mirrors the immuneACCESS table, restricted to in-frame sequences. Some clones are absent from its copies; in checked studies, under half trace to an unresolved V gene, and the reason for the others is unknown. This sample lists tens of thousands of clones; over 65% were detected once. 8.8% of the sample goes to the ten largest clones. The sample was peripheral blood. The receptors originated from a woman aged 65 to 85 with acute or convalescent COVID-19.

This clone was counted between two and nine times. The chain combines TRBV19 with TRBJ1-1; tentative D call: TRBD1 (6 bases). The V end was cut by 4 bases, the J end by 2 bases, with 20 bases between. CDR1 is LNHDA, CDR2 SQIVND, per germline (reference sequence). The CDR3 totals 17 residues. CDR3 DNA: TGTGCCAGTAGTAGCCCCTCCCGGACAGACATAAACACTGAAGCTTTCTTT. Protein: CASSSPSRTDINTEAFF.

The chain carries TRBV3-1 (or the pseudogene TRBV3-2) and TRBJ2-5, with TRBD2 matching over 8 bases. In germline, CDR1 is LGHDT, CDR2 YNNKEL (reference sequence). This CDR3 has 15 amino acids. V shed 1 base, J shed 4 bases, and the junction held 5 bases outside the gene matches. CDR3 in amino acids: CASSQGSGVAETQYF. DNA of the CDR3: TGTGCCAGCAGCCAAGGTAGCGGGGTTGCAGAGACCCAGTACTTC.

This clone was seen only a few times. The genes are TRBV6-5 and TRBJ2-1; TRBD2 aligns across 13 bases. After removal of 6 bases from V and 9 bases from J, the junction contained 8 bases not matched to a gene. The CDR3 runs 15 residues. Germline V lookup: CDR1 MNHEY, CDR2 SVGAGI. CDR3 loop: CASRTSGGVKGEQFF. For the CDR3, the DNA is TGTGCCAGCAGAACTAGCGGGGGGGTCAAGGGTGAGCAGTTCTTC.

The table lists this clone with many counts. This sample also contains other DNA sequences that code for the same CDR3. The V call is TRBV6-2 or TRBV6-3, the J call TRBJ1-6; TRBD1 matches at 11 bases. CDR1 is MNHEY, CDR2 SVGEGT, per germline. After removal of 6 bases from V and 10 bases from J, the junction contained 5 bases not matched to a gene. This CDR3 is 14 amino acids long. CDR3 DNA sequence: TGTGCCAGCAGCCCGGACAGGGGGCGGTCACCCCTCCACTTT. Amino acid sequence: CASSPDRGRSPLHF.

The chain's CDR3 is CASSEEEVRYNEQFF. As DNA, the CDR3 is TGTGCCAGCAGTGAGGAGGAGGTCCGCTACAATGAGCAGTTCTTC. This chain links TRBV2 with TRBJ2-1; D is possibly TRBD2 (5 bases). The V end lost 3 bases, the J end lost 3 bases, and 12 bases lay between the germline ends. Germline V gene data show CDR1 as SNHLY and CDR2 as FYNNEI. The length of the CDR3 is 15 residues.

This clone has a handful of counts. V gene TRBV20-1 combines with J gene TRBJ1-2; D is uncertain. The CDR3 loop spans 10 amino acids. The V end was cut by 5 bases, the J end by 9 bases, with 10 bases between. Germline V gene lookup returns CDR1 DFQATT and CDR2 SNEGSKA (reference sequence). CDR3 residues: CSAHSGRYTF. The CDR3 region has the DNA TGCAGTGCTCACAGTGGCCGCTACACCTTC.

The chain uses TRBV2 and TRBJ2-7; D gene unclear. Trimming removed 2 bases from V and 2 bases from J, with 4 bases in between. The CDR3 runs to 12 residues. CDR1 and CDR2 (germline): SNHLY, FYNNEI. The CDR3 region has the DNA TGTGCCAGCAGTGAACAGGCCTACGAGCAGTACTTC. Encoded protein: CASSEQAYEQYF.

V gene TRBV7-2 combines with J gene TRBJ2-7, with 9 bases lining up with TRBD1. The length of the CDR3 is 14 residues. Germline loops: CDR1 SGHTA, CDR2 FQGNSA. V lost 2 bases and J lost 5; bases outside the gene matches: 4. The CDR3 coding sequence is TGTGCCAGCAGCTTATACGGGACAGGGAACGAGCAGTACTTC. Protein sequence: CASSLYGTGNEQYF.

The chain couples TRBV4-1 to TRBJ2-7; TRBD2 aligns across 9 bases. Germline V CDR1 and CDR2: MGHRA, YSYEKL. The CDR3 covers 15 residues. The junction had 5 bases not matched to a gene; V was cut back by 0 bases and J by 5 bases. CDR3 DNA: TGCGCCAGCAGCCAAGAGGCGGGGGGGCAAGACGAGCAGTACTTC. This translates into CASSQEAGGQDEQYF.

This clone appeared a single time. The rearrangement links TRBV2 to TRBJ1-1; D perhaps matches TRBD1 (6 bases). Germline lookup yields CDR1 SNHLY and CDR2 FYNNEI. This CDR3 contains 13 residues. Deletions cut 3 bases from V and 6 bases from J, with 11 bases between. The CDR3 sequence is CASSEGAWAEAFF. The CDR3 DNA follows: TGTGCCAGCAGTGAGGGGGCCTGGGCTGAAGCTTTCTTT.

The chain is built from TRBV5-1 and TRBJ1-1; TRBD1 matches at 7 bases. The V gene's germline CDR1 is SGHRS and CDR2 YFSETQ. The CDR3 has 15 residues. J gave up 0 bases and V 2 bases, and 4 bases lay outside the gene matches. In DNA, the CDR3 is TGCGCCAGCAGCTTAACGGGACAGTTGAACACTGAAGCTTTCTTT. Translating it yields CASSLTGQLNTEAFF.

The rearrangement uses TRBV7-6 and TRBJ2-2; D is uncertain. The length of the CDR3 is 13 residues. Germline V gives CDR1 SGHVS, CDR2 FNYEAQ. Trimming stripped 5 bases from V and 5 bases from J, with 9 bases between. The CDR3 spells CASSRAVTGELFF. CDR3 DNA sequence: TGTGCCAGCAGCCGAGCTGTAACCGGGGAGCTGTTTTTT.

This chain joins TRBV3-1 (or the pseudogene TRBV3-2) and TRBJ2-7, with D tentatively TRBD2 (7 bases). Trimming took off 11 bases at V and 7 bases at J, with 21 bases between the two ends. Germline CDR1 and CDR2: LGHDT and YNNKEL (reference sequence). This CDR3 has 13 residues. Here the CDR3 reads CAAAGAGRGEQYF. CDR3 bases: TGTGCCGCCGCGGGGGCAGGTCGTGGAGAGCAGTACTTC.

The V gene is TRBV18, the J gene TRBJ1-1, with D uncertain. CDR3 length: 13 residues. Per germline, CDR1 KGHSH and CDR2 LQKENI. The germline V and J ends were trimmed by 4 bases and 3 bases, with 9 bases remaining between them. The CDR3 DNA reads TGTGCCAGCTCACAATCGAGCGACACTGAAGCTTTCTTT. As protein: CASSQSSDTEAFF.

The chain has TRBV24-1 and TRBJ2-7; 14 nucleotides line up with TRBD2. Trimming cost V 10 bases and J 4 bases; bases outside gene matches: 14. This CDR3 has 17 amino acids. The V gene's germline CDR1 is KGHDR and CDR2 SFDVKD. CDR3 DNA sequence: TGTGCCACATCCCCGGGACTAGCGGGAGAGCATGGGTACGAGCAGTACTTC. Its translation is CATSPGLAGEHGYEQYF.

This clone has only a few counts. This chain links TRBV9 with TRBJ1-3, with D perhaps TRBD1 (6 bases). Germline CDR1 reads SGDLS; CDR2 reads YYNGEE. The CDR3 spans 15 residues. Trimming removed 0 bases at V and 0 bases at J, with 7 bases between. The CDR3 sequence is CASSVAGASGNTIYF. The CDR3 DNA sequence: TGTGCCAGCAGCGTAGCAGGGGCCTCTGGAAACACCATATATTTT.

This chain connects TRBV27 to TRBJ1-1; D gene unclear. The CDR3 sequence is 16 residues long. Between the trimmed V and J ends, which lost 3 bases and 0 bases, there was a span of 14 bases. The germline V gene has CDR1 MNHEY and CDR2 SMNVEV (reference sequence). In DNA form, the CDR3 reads TGTGCCAGCAGTTTGAGGTGGTCACGGATGAACACTGAAGCTTTCTTT. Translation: CASSLRWSRMNTEAFF.

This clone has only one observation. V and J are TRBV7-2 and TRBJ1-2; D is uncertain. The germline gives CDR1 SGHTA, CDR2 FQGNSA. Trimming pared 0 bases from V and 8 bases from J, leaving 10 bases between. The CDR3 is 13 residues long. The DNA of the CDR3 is TGTGCCAGCAGCTTAGCTGCGGCGTCAGGCTACACCTTC. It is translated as CASSLAAASGYTF.

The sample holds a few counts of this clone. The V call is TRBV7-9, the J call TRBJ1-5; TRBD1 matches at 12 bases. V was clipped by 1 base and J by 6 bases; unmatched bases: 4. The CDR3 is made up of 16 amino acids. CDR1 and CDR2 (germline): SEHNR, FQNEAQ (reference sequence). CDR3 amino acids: CASSLEGQGAGQPQHF. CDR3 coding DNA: TGTGCCAGCAGCTTAGAGGGACAGGGGGCTGGTCAGCCCCAGCATTTT.

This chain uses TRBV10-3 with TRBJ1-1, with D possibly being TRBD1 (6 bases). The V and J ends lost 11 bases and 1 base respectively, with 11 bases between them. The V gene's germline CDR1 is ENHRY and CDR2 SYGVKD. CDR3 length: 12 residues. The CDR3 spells CAARQENTEAFF. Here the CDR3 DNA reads TGTGCCGCCCGACAGGAGAACACTGAAGCTTTCTTT.

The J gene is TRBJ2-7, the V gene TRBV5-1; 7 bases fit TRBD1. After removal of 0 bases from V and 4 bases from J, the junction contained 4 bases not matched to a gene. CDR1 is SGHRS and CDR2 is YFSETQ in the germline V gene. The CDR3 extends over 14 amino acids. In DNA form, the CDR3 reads TGCGCCAGCAGCTTGGGGGCAGGGGGTTACGAGCAGTACTTC. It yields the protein CASSLGAGGYEQYF.

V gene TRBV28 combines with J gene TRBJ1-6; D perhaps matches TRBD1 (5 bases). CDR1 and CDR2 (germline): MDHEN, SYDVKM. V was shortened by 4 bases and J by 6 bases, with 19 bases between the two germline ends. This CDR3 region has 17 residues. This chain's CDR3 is CASSSIGSRGRNSPLHF. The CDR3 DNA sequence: TGTGCCAGCAGTTCCATCGGTTCAAGGGGCCGTAATTCACCCCTCCACTTT.

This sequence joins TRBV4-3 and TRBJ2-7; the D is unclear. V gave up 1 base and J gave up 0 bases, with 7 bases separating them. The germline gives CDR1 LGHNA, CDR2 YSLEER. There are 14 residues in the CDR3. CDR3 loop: CASSQVWSSYEQYF. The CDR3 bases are TGCGCCAGCAGCCAAGTTTGGAGCTCCTACGAGCAGTACTTC.

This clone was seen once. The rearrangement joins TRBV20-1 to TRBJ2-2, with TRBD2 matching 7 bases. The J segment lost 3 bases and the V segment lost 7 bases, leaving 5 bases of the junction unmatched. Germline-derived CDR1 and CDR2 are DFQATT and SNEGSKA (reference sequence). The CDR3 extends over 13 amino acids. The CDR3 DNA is TGCAGTGTTAGTGGGAGGGACACCGGGGAGCTGTTTTTT. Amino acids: CSVSGRDTGELFF.